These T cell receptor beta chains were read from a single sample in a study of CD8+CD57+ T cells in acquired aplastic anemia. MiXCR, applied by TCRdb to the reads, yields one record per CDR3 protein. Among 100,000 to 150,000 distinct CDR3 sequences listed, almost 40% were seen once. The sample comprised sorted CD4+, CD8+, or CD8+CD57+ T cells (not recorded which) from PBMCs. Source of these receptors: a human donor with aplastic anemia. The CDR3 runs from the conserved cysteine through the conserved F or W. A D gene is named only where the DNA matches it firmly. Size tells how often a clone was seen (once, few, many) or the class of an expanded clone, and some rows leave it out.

CASSESLAGNTDTQYF	TGTGCCAGCAGTGAATCCCTAGCGGGGAACACAGATACGCAGTATTTT	NA	TRBJ2-3	TRBV6-1	TRBD2
CSVMGAGNTIYF	TGCAGCGTTATGGGGGCTGGAAACACCATATATTTT	many	TRBJ1-3	TRBV29-1	NA
CACSGGVETQYF	TGTGCCTGCAGCGGGGGGGTAGAGACCCAGTACTTC	NA	TRBJ2-5	TRBV7-9	TRBD2
CSASGTSGYNEQFF	TGCAGTGCTTCCGGGACTAGCGGCTACAATGAGCAGTTCTTC	many	TRBJ2-1	TRBV20-1	TRBD2
CSARQVHGGYTF	TGCAGCGCTAGACAGGTGCACGGTGGCTACACCTTC	NA	TRBJ1-2	TRBV29-1	NA
CSARDRGTGSNEQFF	TGCAGTGCTAGAGATCGAGGGACAGGGTCCAATGAGCAGTTCTTC	many	TRBJ2-1	TRBV20-1	TRBD1
CAISVTSGRSDTQYF	TGTGCCATCAGTGTGACTAGCGGGCGCTCAGATACGCAGTACTTT	NA	TRBJ2-3	TRBV10-3	TRBD2
CASSSNHWTGRSDTGELFF	TGCGCCAGCAGCTCTAATCATTGGACAGGGAGGTCGGACACCGGGGAGCTGTTTTTT	many	TRBJ2-2	TRBV5-1	TRBD1
CASRKVAGTRSCGYTF	TGCGCCAGCCGGAAGGTAGCGGGGACAAGAAGCTGTGGCTACACCTTC	NA	TRBJ1-2	TRBV5-1	NA
CASSKGQAYSNQPQHF	TGTGCCAGCAGTAAAGGACAGGCTTATAGCAATCAGCCCCAGCATTTT	many	TRBJ1-5	TRBV6-1	TRBD1
CSARALAGGDQETQYF	TGCAGTGCTAGAGCACTAGCGGGGGGGGACCAAGAGACCCAGTACTTC	once	TRBJ2-5	TRBV20-1	TRBD2
CSARDMGSGELFF	TGCAGTGCTAGGGACATGGGATCCGGGGAGCTGTTTTTT	many	TRBJ2-2	TRBV20-1	NA
CASSLDWNYEQYF	TGCGCCAGCAGCTTGGACTGGAACTACGAGCAGTACTTC	many	TRBJ2-7	TRBV5-1	NA
CASSLGTPRAFF	TGTGCCAGCAGTTTAGGGACCCCGCGTGCTTTCTTT	NA	TRBJ1-1	TRBV12-3/TRBV12-4	NA
CASSLGRGLTYEQYF	TGTGCCAGCAGCTTAGGCCGAGGACTCACCTACGAGCAGTACTTC	NA	TRBJ2-7	TRBV13	NA
CSARDNTYEQYF	TGCAGTGCTAGAGACAACACCTACGAGCAGTACTTC	NA	TRBJ2-7	TRBV20-1	NA
CASSQGIRDTSGNTIYF	TGTGCCAGCAGCCAAGGGATCCGGGATACCTCTGGAAACACCATATATTTT	few	TRBJ1-3	TRBV3-1	NA
CASSLAAGVWAEVTQYF	TGTGCCAGCAGCTTAGCGGCAGGCGTCTGGGCAGAAGTGACCCAGTACTTC	NA	TRBJ2-5	TRBV25-1	NA
CASSPGQDVYGYTF	TGTGCCAGCAGCCCGGGACAGGATGTCTATGGCTACACCTTC	many	TRBJ1-2	TRBV3-1	TRBD1
CASSRQEGNSPLHF	TGTGCCAGCAGTCGACAGGAGGGGAATTCACCCCTCCACTTT	many	TRBJ1-6	TRBV6-2/TRBV6-3	NA
CASTLGGRVSEQYF	TGTGCCAGCACCTTGGGGGGCAGGGTAAGCGAGCAGTACTTC	NA	TRBJ2-7	TRBV28	NA
CASRPGQGHRSGANVLTF	TGTGCCAGTAGACCGGGACAGGGGCATCGGTCTGGGGCCAACGTCCTGACTTTC	many	TRBJ2-6	TRBV19	TRBD1
CASSVLSGGGGYNEQFF	TGTGCCAGCAGCGTCCTAAGTGGGGGGGGGGGCTACAATGAGCAGTTCTTC	few	TRBJ2-1	TRBV2	TRBD2
CAISDSRGGAGNTIYF	TGTGCCATCAGTGACTCCCGGGGGGGGGCTGGAAACACCATATATTTT	many	TRBJ1-3	TRBV10-3	NA
CASSSERRTHTIYF	TGTGCCAGCAGTTCCGAGCGTAGGACCCACACCATATATTTT	NA	TRBJ1-3	TRBV28	NA
CSARDFKGKGSTEAFF	TGCAGTGCTAGAGATTTTAAAGGGAAAGGGAGCACTGAAGCTTTCTTT	NA	TRBJ1-1	TRBV20-1	NA
CAGGTGLSYEQYF	TGTGCCGGAGGGACAGGGCTCTCCTACGAGCAGTACTTC	many	TRBJ2-7	TRBV2	TRBD1
CAGRRGFGYTF	TGCGCCGGTCGCCGGGGTTTTGGCTACACCTTC	NA	TRBJ1-2	TRBV10-1	NA
CSASRGSSVGEQYF	TGCAGTGCCAGCAGAGGGTCATCGGTAGGCGAGCAGTACTTC	NA	TRBJ2-7	TRBV20-1	NA
CSARWGGMYNEQFF	TGCAGTGCTAGGTGGGGGGGGATGTACAATGAGCAGTTCTTC	many	TRBJ2-1	TRBV20-1	TRBD2
CASSEAGNQNTEAFF	TGTGCCAGCAGTGAAGCAGGCAACCAAAACACTGAAGCTTTCTTT	once	TRBJ1-1	TRBV2	NA
CASSLASRDRTETQYF	TGCGCCAGCAGCTTGGCCAGCAGGGACCGTACGGAGACCCAGTACTTC	NA	TRBJ2-5	TRBV5-1	NA
CASSFGETQYF	TGTGCCAGCAGCTTCGGGGAGACCCAGTACTTC	medium-sized	TRBJ2-5	TRBV12-3/TRBV12-4	NA
CSASQQGSQPQHF	TGCAGTGCCAGCCAGCAGGGTTCTCAGCCCCAGCATTTT	NA	TRBJ1-5	TRBV20-1	NA
CATSLGQYNEQFF	TGTGCCACCAGTCTGGGACAGTACAATGAGCAGTTCTTC	many	TRBJ2-1	TRBV24-1	TRBD1
CASSIGTGNSPLHF	TGTGCCAGTAGTATAGGGACAGGGAATTCACCCCTCCACTTT	many	TRBJ1-6	TRBV19	TRBD1
CAISESPSGGASELFF	TGTGCCATCAGTGAGTCCCCTAGCGGGGGGGCCAGTGAGCTGTTTTTT	NA	TRBJ2-2	TRBV10-3	TRBD2
CASSPRGGGGNTIYF	TGTGCCAGCAGCCCAAGAGGGGGAGGTGGAAACACCATATATTTT	many	TRBJ1-3	TRBV7-2	NA
CATSNRAYEQYF	TGTGCCACCAGCAACCGCGCCTACGAGCAGTACTTC	NA	TRBJ2-7	TRBV15	NA
CATSDPLGRPDTQYF	TGTGCCACCAGTGATCCTTTGGGCCGGCCAGATACGCAGTATTTT	many	TRBJ2-3	TRBV24-1	NA
CASSPWQGDYNEQFF	TGTGCCAGCTCACCATGGCAGGGGGACTACAATGAGCAGTTCTTC	NA	TRBJ2-1	TRBV18	TRBD1
CASSLWGPGEKLFF	TGTGCCAGCAGTTTATGGGGGCCCGGTGAAAAACTGTTTTTT	few	TRBJ1-4	TRBV27	NA
CATSDPGTSQETQYF	TGTGCCACCAGTGACCCCGGGACTAGTCAAGAGACCCAGTACTTC	many	TRBJ2-5	TRBV24-1	TRBD2
CASSSRTGLIKNIQYF	TGTGCCAGTAGTTCAAGGACAGGACTAATCAAAAACATTCAGTACTTC	NA	TRBJ2-4	TRBV19	NA
CASSLETASSYEQYF	TGTGCCAGCAGCTTGGAGACGGCGAGCTCCTACGAGCAGTACTTC	many	TRBJ2-7	TRBV5-5	NA
CSAATGPNTEAFF	TGCAGTGCAGCGACAGGGCCGAACACTGAAGCTTTCTTT	many	TRBJ1-1	TRBV20-1	TRBD1
CASREAETQYF	TGTGCCAGCAGGGAAGCAGAGACGCAGTATTTT	once	TRBJ2-3	TRBV2	NA
CASSLSSGTGRYGYTF	TGTGCCAGCAGTTTATCCTCCGGGACAGGGCGTTATGGCTACACCTTC	many	TRBJ1-2	TRBV27	TRBD1
CASSPPGTRETQYF	TGTGCCAGCTCACCACCGGGGACGCGGGAGACCCAGTACTTC	few	TRBJ2-5	TRBV18	NA
CASSHRAGVEQFF	TGTGCCAGCAGCCACCGAGCTGGGGTTGAGCAGTTCTTC	NA	TRBJ2-1	TRBV3-1	NA
CASSPGTRETQYF	TGTGCCAGCAGCCCCGGGACCAGGGAGACCCAGTACTTC	many	TRBJ2-5	TRBV11-1	NA
CSVSPRMNTEAFF	TGCAGCGTTTCCCCCAGGATGAACACTGAAGCTTTCTTT	NA	TRBJ1-1	TRBV29-1	NA
CASSTGGMNTEAFF	TGTGCCAGCAGCACCGGAGGGATGAACACTGAAGCTTTCTTT	few	TRBJ1-1	TRBV5-5	NA
CASSQAADTQYF	TGTGCCAGCAGCCAAGCGGCAGATACGCAGTATTTT	few	TRBJ2-3	TRBV7-3	NA
CASSRPGQGYYEQYF	TGTGCCAGCAGCCGTCCGGGACAGGGATACTACGAGCAGTACTTC	NA	TRBJ2-7	TRBV5-5	TRBD1
CASSLGPRDTEAFF	TGTGCCAGCAGCTTAGGGCCCCGGGACACTGAAGCTTTCTTT	NA	TRBJ1-1	TRBV7-9	NA
CSLPGRDTEAFF	TGCAGCTTGCCGGGCAGGGACACTGAAGCTTTCTTT	NA	TRBJ1-1	TRBV20-1	NA
CAWSPGGNTEAFF	TGTGCCTGGAGCCCCGGGGGGAACACTGAAGCTTTCTTT	NA	TRBJ1-1	TRBV30	NA
CASSPDRYNEQFF	TGTGCCAGCAGCCCAGACAGGTACAATGAGCAGTTCTTC	NA	TRBJ2-1	TRBV7-7	NA
CATSGDRGQQPQHF	TGTGCCACCTCCGGGGACAGGGGGCAACAGCCCCAGCATTTT	NA	TRBJ1-5	TRBV19	TRBD1